These 5 T cell receptor beta chains were sequenced from one sample in a study of cytomegalovirus exposure and HLA in healthy donors. PCR employed 60 Vbeta and 13 Jbeta primers. Sequencing used immunoSEQ multiplex PCR; TCRdb keeps in-frame clones, though not all of them. The table includes roughly 13,000 clones, about 64% detected once. Sequenced input: PBMCs. These receptors were collected from a woman between 50 and 59 years old in good health and CMV-seropositive.

V and J are TRBV4-3 and TRBJ2-2; 7 bases line up with TRBD2. V gave up 0 bases and J gave up 2 bases; unmatched junction bases: 3. The germline V gene encodes CDR1 LGHNA and CDR2 YSLEER. This CDR3 is built from 16 residues. The CDR3 here is CASSQDLGLNTGELFF. DNA of the CDR3: TGCGCCAGCAGCCAAGATTTGGGACTAAACACCGGGGAGCTGTTTTTT.

The rearrangement joins TRBV29-1 to TRBJ1-2, with TRBD1 as a possible D gene (6 bases). The germline gives CDR1 SQVTM, CDR2 ANQGSEA. V shed 6 bases and J shed 6 bases, with 11 bases lying between them. The CDR3 covers 11 residues. The CDR3 DNA follows: TGCAGCGTGCTTAGGGGGAATGGCTACACCTTC. This sequence encodes CSVLRGNGYTF.

The chain recombines TRBV4-2 with TRBJ2-3, with 9 bases lining up with TRBD2. The CDR3 is 16 amino acids. J gave up 14 bases and V 0 bases, and 15 bases lay outside the gene matches. Germline CDR1 and CDR2: LGHNA and YNFKEQ. The CDR3 spells CASSQDRGSGSEYRYF. In nucleotides, the CDR3 is TGTGCCAGCAGCCAAGATCGGGGTAGCGGGAGTGAATATCGGTATTTT.

In its sample, this clone was seen a few times. The J gene is TRBJ1-1, the V gene TRBV2; TRBD1 might be the D (5 bases). The CDR3 is 15 residues long. The germline V gene has CDR1 SNHLY and CDR2 FYNNEI. V was cut by 1 base and J by 3 bases, with 12 bases left in between. The DNA for the CDR3 is TGTGCCAGCAGTGAAGAAATTTGGGGCGACACTGAAGCTTTCTTT. As protein: CASSEEIWGDTEAFF. Looking up the rest from reference TRBV2 and TRBJ1-1 gives the full variable domain: EPEVTQTPSHQVTQMGQEVILRCVPISNHLYFYWYRQILGQKVEFLVSFYNNEISEKSEIFDDQFSVERPDGSNFTLKIRSTKLEDSAMYFCASSEEIWGDTEAFFGQGTRLTVV.

This chain uses TRBV30 with TRBJ2-7; D gene unclear. Trimming removed 4 bases from V and 4 bases from J, with 8 bases in between. This CDR3 has 11 residues. Per germline, CDR1 GTSNPN and CDR2 SVGIG (reference sequence). Here the CDR3 DNA reads TGTGCCTGGACCGACATATACGAGCAGTACTTC. Translation gives CAWTDIYEQYF.